One T cell receptor (beta chain) is described in this entry. This specimen comes from a study of shared clonotypes between healthy human individuals. Background on the study: Researchers drew samples from two women and three men aged 18 to 49.

After removal of 6 bases from V and 6 bases from J, the junction contained 6 bases not matched to a gene. CDR3 size: 16 residues. Germline-derived CDR1 and CDR2 are KGHSH and LQKENI. The study ran the assay at deep level. Using immunoSEQ multiplex PCR, the repertoire was profiled, and TCRdb retains in-frame clones only, with some absent. The sample has hundreds of thousands of clones, roughly 80% seen once. Specimen: PBMCs. The chain uses TRBV18 and TRBJ2-1, with 15 bases identical to TRBD2. The origin of this receptor is a woman aged 40 to 49 in good health. Some clones in this sample may be carry-over from other donors' samples. This CDR3 is CASSPGLAGGTNEQFF. The CDR3 nucleotides are TGTGCCAGCTCCCCCGGACTAGCGGGAGGGACCAATGAGCAGTTCTTC.